The clone carrying this T cell receptor (beta chain) was detected ten times or more. Its antigen is not identified. This specimen comes from a study of identical twins. Study-wide results and caveats: There was an excess of low generation probability in the out-of-frame alpha sequences that twins shared.

The CDR3 consists of 17 residues. The germline CDR1 and CDR2 sequences are LNHDA and SQIVND (reference sequence). V was shortened by 2 bases and J by 0 bases, with 14 bases between the two germline ends. cDNA molecules carried unique molecular identifiers, and template switching added a universal primer site. TCRdb re-analysed the 5' RACE reads in MiXCR, keeping a single row per CDR3 protein. Of 450,000 or so distinct CDR3 sequences in the sample, approximately 18% are singletons; the top ten hold approximately 12%. This receptor was taken from a man in his fifties or sixties in good health. Sequenced: naive T cells sorted from blood. This rearrangement joins TRBV19 to TRBJ2-1; TRBD1 is a possible D gene (6 bases). The DNA of the CDR3 is TGTGCCAGTAGTATACGAGACAGGCTAAGCTCCTACAATGAGCAGTTCTTC. Residues: CASSIRDRLSSYNEQFF. Full variable domain (remainder filled in from reference TRBV19 and TRBJ2-1): DGGITQSPKYLFRKEGQNVTLSCEQNLNHDAMYWYRQDPGQGLRLIYYSQIVNDFQKGDIAEGYSVSREKKESFPLTVTSAQKNPTAFYLCASSIRDRLSSYNEQFFGPGTRLTVL.